These T cell receptor beta chains were read from a single sample in a study of CD8 T cells in ankylosing spondylitis. MiXCR, applied by TCRdb to the 5' RACE reads, yields one record per CDR3 protein. Of about 450,000 distinct CDR3 sequences in the sample, 26% were seen once. Sequences were obtained from blood, either unsorted or a sorted T cell fraction (not recorded which). The receptors were gathered from a male donor with ankylosing spondylitis. CDR3s leave out the opening cysteine and the closing phenylalanine or tryptophan.

J	V	CDR3
TRBJ2-5	TRBV5-4	ASSLAPLQETQY
TRBJ2-5	TRBV29-1	SVEVYQETQY
TRBJ1-4	TRBV29-1	SVGTGGEKLF
TRBJ1-6	TRBV20-1	SARRGRGENNSPLH
TRBJ2-2	TRBV19	ASKSGRAAFAGELF
TRBJ2-1	TRBV20-1	SARSAPVW
TRBJ2-3	TRBV5-1	ASSWLGDTQY
TRBJ1-2	TRBV6-2/TRBV6-3	ASRSPPGGYT
TRBJ2-5	TRBV6-1	ASIAGQGAQVGTQY
TRBJ2-5	TRBV25-1	ASSEYRSRQETQY
TRBJ2-1	TRBV5-1	ASSLAEVHNEQF
TRBJ2-5	TRBV7-2	ASLDRGGAQETQY
TRBJ2-3	TRBV24-1	ATSDPRGGGDTQY
TRBJ2-7	TRBV7-2	ASSRLGTGGYEQY
TRBJ2-3	TRBV6-4	ASSELFGGGTDTQY
TRBJ1-1	TRBV2	ASRTLTGGNTEAF
TRBJ2-7	TRBV20-1	SAQTGYPSAYEQY
TRBJ2-5	TRBV7-8	ASSLVVAGGGETQY
TRBJ1-2	TRBV12-3/TRBV12-4	ASSRQAKNYGYT
TRBJ1-1	TRBV5-6	ASSSGTGALLVF
TRBJ2-1	TRBV7-2	ASSLGREYNEQF
TRBJ2-1	TRBV7-9	ASSLSGKGGEQF
TRBJ2-1	TRBV12-3/TRBV12-4	ASRPRGHNEQF
TRBJ2-3	TRBV10-3	AISEGGQGRLNTQY
TRBJ1-5	TRBV3-1	ASSQAPVAAAQH
TRBJ2-2	TRBV5-1	ASSQDGTGELF
TRBJ2-3	TRBV11-3	ASSSGPGDTQY
TRBJ1-5	TRBV27	ASSQTGGYQPQH
TRBJ2-5	TRBV5-1	ASRAWGVGSQETQY
TRBJ2-1	TRBV24-1	ATSDPGAYNEQF
TRBJ2-1	TRBV20-1	SASSLAGYNEQF
TRBJ1-2	TRBV29-1	SVDQGAERPYGYT
TRBJ1-1	TRBV2	ASSALGQGETEAF
TRBJ1-1	TRBV29-1	SIVVGGDTEAF
TRBJ2-5	TRBV9	ASSAYRTETQY
TRBJ2-1	TRBV3-1	ASSPQGTSGPYNEQF
TRBJ2-3	TRBV29-1	SERDRGPTDTQY
TRBJ1-5	TRBV20-1	SAIIGTGYNQPQH
TRBJ2-2	TRBV11-2	ASSRVGHATGELF
TRBJ2-3	TRBV29-1	SVLHLAGGRDTQY
TRBJ1-1	TRBV29-1	SAKQIYTEAF
TRBJ2-1	TRBV29-1	SATRTGGNEQF
TRBJ2-1	TRBV6-5	ASSYSSAGVYNEQF
TRBJ2-5	TRBV20-1	SAMPRETQY
TRBJ2-1	TRBV6-6	ASDRGSRGEQF
TRBJ2-3	TRBV3-1	ASSQDFPDTQY
TRBJ2-3	TRBV5-1	ASTQEVAGGGDTQY
TRBJ2-7	TRBV20-1	SARARVLRYEQY
TRBJ1-5	TRBV20-1	SAPTGLGQPQH
TRBJ2-2	TRBV28	ASRRAENTGELF
TRBJ2-1	TRBV11-2	ASSLDRDNEQF
TRBJ2-5	TRBV27	ASRFRSGEQETQY
TRBJ2-5	TRBV5-5	ASNHRDEETQY
TRBJ2-3	TRBV27	ASSPSKAGVPDTQY